Included here is one TCR beta chain sequence, with context. There are many counts of this clonotype. It has no known antigen specificity. Per-base qualities were not stored, and no clone one base away is much larger. This entry belongs to a study of neurological immune-mediated disorders (dated by TCRdb to between 2018 and 2021). As for the study more broadly: Among the 35 or so multiple sclerosis patients, relapsing-remitting MS was present in around 30 and secondary progressive MS was present in 3. Peripheral blood TCR-beta repertoires from HTLV-I-associated myelopathy (HAM/TSP) patients, multiple sclerosis patients and healthy controls were compared by UMI-based sequencing. Alongside PBMC samples, the set of about 97 TCR-beta libraries contained longitudinal samples, technical triplicates, and paired CD4+ and CD8+ T-cell subsets that had been sorted. The cohort was made up of about 66 subjects, consisting of some 15 HAM/TSP patients, around 35 multiple sclerosis patients and around 20 healthy controls.

For CDR1 and CDR2, the germline V gene lists ENHRY and SYGVKD. From the cysteine through the phenylalanine, the CDR3 covers 12 amino acids. The read is trimmed to its CDR3 DNA, 36 bases read in frame from base 1. The V and J ends are trimmed by 0 bases and 9 bases, leaving 6 bases between them. For the unsorted PBMC libraries, 2 million PBMCs were stored in RNAlater at -80 degrees C until RNA extraction and were used to generate the libraries. The multiple sclerosis patients were enrolled in a US clinical protocol that evaluated disease progression with magnetic resonance imaging. Peripheral blood was subjected to Ficoll-Hypaque density gradient centrifugation to isolate PBMCs, which were then cryopreserved in liquid nitrogen. cDNA was synthesized by template-switch 5'RACE using a primer with a 10-nucleotide random unique molecular identifier that tagged each TCR transcript. Over 170 million TCR-beta sequences, covering 15-18 subjects, were produced in each sequencing run. The RNeasy kit was used for extraction of total RNA. TCR-beta VDJ regions were amplified with primers for the TCR constant region and the 5'RACE anchor, using the KAPA Real-time Library Amplification kit. Sample indexes and Illumina adaptors were added in a first PCR, and a second PCR then increased library yield. The roughly 650 bp TCR product was size-selected on a 2% E-gel SizeSelection system after Ampure bead purification. Before pooling, library quality was assessed on a Bioanalyzer, concentration was determined with Qubit, and library quantification was performed with the Kapa Library Quantification kit. An Illumina HiSeq 2500 sequenced the libraries paired-end 2 x 150 bp. To increase sequence diversity, about 25-31% phiX was spiked into each library pool. Under the source paper's analysis protocol: The quality-filtered reads were processed with the UMI-based MiGEC pipeline, whose error correction step removed more than 85% of the raw TCR sequences. IMGT germline references were used for alignment of VDJ genes, and clonotypes were defined by a unique CDR3 amino acid sequence together with V-J genes. Clonal expansion, Shannon diversity, and CDR3 relatedness (CalcPairwiseDistances, ClusterSamples) were evaluated with VDJtools, and phylogenetic trees were built with CLCbio workbench. A clone was classed as expanded if it had 8 or more unique UMIs, a cutoff based on coefficient-of-variation modelling across technical triplicates. TCRdb reran the public reads through fastp at Q25 and MiXCR, keeping productive beta chains. Merged by CDR3 protein, the rows form single entries marked with the most common genes and DNA. These V and J calls originate from TCRdb's pipeline instead of the authors' own analysis. For this sample there are roughly 90,000 distinct CDR3 sequences; under 4.5% appear just once. The ten largest clones capture around 3.1% of the sample.

Study-wide conclusions, independent of this receptor: Phylogenetic analysis grouped repertoires from 18 of 34 MS patients into a cluster of related CDR3 sequences, suggesting a possible repertoire-level signature. The MS cluster showed no association with clinical or MRI features, and the authors stated that larger cohorts are needed. Across subjects, expanded clones never shared an identical CDR3 amino acid sequence, which suggests that the TCR-beta repertoires in every group were private. The highest TCR clonal expansion was observed in HAM/TSP patients, whereas the lowest was observed in MS patients, even when compared with healthy controls.

Recombination linked TRBV10-3 to TRBJ1-5, with no D gene named confidently. Source material: PBMCs. This clonotype originated in a woman aged 50 to 60 with multiple sclerosis. The DNA reads as follows: TGTGCCATCAGTGAGTCTGCAGGGCCCCAGCATTTT. It translates to CAISESAGPQHF.